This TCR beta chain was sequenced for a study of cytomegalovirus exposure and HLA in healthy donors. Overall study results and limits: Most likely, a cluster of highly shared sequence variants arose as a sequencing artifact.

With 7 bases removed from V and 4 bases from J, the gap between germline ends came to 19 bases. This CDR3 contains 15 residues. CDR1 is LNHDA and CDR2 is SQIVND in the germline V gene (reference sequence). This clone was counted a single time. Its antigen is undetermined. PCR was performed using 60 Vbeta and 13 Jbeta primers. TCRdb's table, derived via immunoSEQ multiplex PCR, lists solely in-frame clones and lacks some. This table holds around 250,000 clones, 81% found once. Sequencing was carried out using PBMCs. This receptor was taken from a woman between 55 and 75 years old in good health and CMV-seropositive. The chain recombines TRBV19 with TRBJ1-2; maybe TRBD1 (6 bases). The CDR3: CASTPSLTGFYGYTF. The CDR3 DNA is TGTGCCAGTACCCCATCCCTGACAGGCTTCTATGGCTACACCTTC. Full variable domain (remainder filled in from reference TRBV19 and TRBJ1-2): DGGITQSPKYLFRKEGQNVTLSCEQNLNHDAMYWYRQDPGQGLRLIYYSQIVNDFQKGDIAEGYSVSREKKESFPLTVTSAQKNPTAFYLCASTPSLTGFYGYTFGSGTRLTVV.